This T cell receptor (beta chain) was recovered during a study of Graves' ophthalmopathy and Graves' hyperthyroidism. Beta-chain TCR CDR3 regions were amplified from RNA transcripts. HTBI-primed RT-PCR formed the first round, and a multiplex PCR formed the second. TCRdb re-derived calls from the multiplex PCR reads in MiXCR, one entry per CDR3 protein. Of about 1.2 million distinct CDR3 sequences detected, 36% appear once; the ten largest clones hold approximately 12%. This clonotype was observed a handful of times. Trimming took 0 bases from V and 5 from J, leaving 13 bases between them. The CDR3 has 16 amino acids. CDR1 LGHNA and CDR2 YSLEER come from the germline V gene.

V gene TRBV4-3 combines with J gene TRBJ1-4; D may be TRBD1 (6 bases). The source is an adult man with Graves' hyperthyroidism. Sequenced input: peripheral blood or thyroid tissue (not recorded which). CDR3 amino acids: CASSQDQGRKNEKLFF. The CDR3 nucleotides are TGCGCCAGCAGCCAAGATCAGGGGCGGAAGAATGAAAAACTGTTTTTT.